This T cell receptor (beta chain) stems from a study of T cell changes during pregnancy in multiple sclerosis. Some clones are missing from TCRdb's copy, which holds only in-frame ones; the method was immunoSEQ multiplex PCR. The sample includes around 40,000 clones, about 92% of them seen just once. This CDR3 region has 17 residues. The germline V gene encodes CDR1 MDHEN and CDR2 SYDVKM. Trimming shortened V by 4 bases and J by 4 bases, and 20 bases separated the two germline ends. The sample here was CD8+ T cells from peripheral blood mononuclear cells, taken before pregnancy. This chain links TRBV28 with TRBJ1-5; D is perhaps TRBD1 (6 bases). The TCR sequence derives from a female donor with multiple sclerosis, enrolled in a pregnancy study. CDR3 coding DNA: TGTGCCAGCAGTTGGGAGGGGGGGAACCTAGGGAATCAGCCCCAGCATTTT. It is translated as CASSWEGGNLGNQPQHF.